Below, one TCR beta chain is given with its context. V lost 3 bases and J 4 bases, leaving 18 bases between the germline ends. CDR3 length: 16 amino acids. CDR1 and CDR2 (germline): WSHSY, SAAADI. These data belong to a study of blood T cell repertoires in COVID-19. Using immunoSEQ multiplex PCR, the repertoire was profiled, and TCRdb retains in-frame clones only, with some absent. The profile shows approximately 230,000 clones, 86% of them singletons. Sequencing input: peripheral blood. The chain is built from TRBV10-2 and TRBJ2-5; a weak D match, TRBD2 (7 bases). The origin of this receptor is a man under 40 who had recovered from COVID-19. The CDR3 reads CASSDWGGGPGETQYF. CDR3 coding DNA: TGCGCCAGCAGTGATTGGGGCGGGGGCCCCGGAGAGACCCAGTACTTC.